The 9 T cell receptor beta chains in this list originate from one sample, sequenced in a study of CXCR3-negative and CXCR3-positive naive CD8 T cells. Carrying UMI labels, the TRB cDNA libraries were prepared through 5' RACE. TCRdb reprocessed the 5' RACE reads, with one entry per CDR3 protein and no DNA. This table lists approximately 60,000 distinct CDR3 sequences. The source material was memory CD8+ T cells from blood. The source of these receptors is a human donor in good health. Some clones in this sample may be carry-over from other donors' samples.

The V gene is TRBV25-1, the J gene TRBJ2-2; TCRdb proposes TRBD1, but this gene call is untestable without DNA. There are 16 residues in the CDR3. CDR1 MGHDK and CDR2 SYGVNS come from the germline V gene. The CDR3 protein is CASSGKGQVYPGELFF.

This chain links TRBV6-6 with TRBJ2-7; TCRdb names TRBD1, which stays unverified in the absence of DNA. This CDR3 contains 15 residues. In germline, CDR1 is MNHNY, CDR2 SVGAGI (reference sequence). The CDR3 loop is CASSAADTGSYEQYF.

The V and J genes are TRBV28 and TRBJ2-7. There are 12 residues in the CDR3. Germline CDR1 reads MDHEN; CDR2 reads SYDVKM. The CDR3 loop is CASSLSQIIFHF.

V usage is TRBV7-2 and J usage is TRBJ2-1; TCRdb proposes TRBD1, but this gene call is untestable without DNA. This CDR3 is built from 15 residues. CDR1 and CDR2 (germline): SGHTA, FQGNSA. This CDR3 reads CASSYPTSGMDEQFF.

This chain uses TRBV7-9 with TRBJ2-1; the TCRdb D gene call, TRBD1, has no DNA to confirm it. The CDR3 runs 18 residues. CDR1 and CDR2 (germline): SEHNR, FQNEAQ (reference sequence). This CDR3 is CASSLERVGGGTYNEQFF. Full variable domain (missing parts from reference TRBV7-9 and TRBJ2-1): DTGVSQNPRHKITKRGQNVTFRCDPISEHNRLYWYRQTLGQGPEFLTYFQNEAQLEKSRLLSDRFSAERPKGSFSTLEIQRTEQGDSAMYLCASSLERVGGGTYNEQFFGPGTRLTVL.

This rearrangement joins TRBV3-1 to TRBJ2-1. CDR1 and CDR2 (germline): LGHDT, YNNKEL (reference sequence). The CDR3 is 16 residues long. CDR3 region: CASSQSETGTYNEQFF.

V gene TRBV11-1 combines with J gene TRBJ2-7. Germline loops: CDR1 SGHAT, CDR2 FQDESV (reference sequence). The CDR3 runs 12 residues. The CDR3 region is CASSFDHYEQYF.

This chain connects TRBV6-5 to TRBJ2-2; no DNA is available, so the TRBD1 call from TCRdb remains unchecked. Looked up from germline, CDR1 is MNHEY and CDR2 is SVGAGI. This CDR3 is 15 amino acids long. The CDR3 loop reads CASSFTREGTGELFF.

This CDR3 is CASSLAGGLAFF. This chain joins TRBV7-6 and TRBJ1-1; absent DNA, TCRdb's TRBD1 call cannot be checked. The V gene's germline CDR1 is SGHVS and CDR2 FNYEAQ. This CDR3 comprises 12 residues.